The rows below give T cell receptor beta chains drawn from one sample of a study of blood T cell repertoires in COVID-19. Produced via immunoSEQ multiplex PCR; TCRdb's table is partial and in-frame only. Of about 130,000 clones in the sample, around 73% were seen once. The sample was peripheral blood. The receptors were sampled from a man aged 55 to 70 who had recovered from COVID-19. Each CDR3 is given with its conserved first and last residue. Each record gives: clone size, V gene, D gene, J gene, CDR3 protein, CDR3 DNA. D genes are given only for firm matches. Only some rows state a clone size, as once, few, many or a class for expanded clones.

clone_size: NA; v_call: TRBV10-3; d_call: TRBD2; j_call: TRBJ2-3; cdr3_aa: CAISESWKTSGGTDTQYF; cdr3_nt: TGTGCCATCAGTGAGTCATGGAAAACTAGCGGAGGCACAGATACGCAGTATTTT
clone_size: NA; v_call: TRBV4-3; d_call: TRBD1; j_call: TRBJ1-4; cdr3_aa: CASSQDLPGQGANEKLFF; cdr3_nt: TGCGCCAGCAGCCAAGATCTCCCGGGGCAGGGGGCTAATGAAAAACTGTTTTTT
clone_size: few; v_call: TRBV10-3; d_call: NA; j_call: TRBJ2-1; cdr3_aa: CAISVERNEQFF; cdr3_nt: TGTGCCATCAGTGTCGAACGGAATGAGCAGTTCTTC
clone_size: NA; v_call: TRBV5-5; d_call: TRBD1; j_call: TRBJ1-2; cdr3_aa: CASSPNPGQQNYGYTF; cdr3_nt: TGTGCCAGCAGCCCCAACCCGGGACAGCAAAACTATGGCTACACCTTC
clone_size: NA; v_call: TRBV29-1; d_call: NA; j_call: TRBJ2-7; cdr3_aa: CSVDGGAREQYF; cdr3_nt: TGCAGCGTTGACGGTGGGGCGCGGGAGCAGTACTTC
clone_size: few; v_call: TRBV3-1/TRBV3-2; d_call: TRBD1; j_call: TRBJ1-2; cdr3_aa: CASSHGQGYGYTF; cdr3_nt: TGTGCCAGCAGCCACGGACAGGGCTATGGCTACACCTTC
clone_size: NA; v_call: TRBV11-3; d_call: NA; j_call: TRBJ2-7; cdr3_aa: CASSLEYRGLDEQYF; cdr3_nt: TGTGCCAGCAGCTTAGAATACCGAGGGCTGGACGAGCAGTACTTC
clone_size: NA; v_call: TRBV13; d_call: NA; j_call: TRBJ2-1; cdr3_aa: CASSLQANEQFF; cdr3_nt: TGTGCCAGCAGCTTACAGGCCAATGAGCAGTTCTTC
clone_size: few; v_call: TRBV10-3; d_call: NA; j_call: TRBJ2-7; cdr3_aa: CAISQGSYEQYF; cdr3_nt: TGTGCCATCAGTCAGGGGAGCTACGAGCAGTACTTC
clone_size: few; v_call: TRBV5-1; d_call: TRBD2; j_call: TRBJ2-1; cdr3_aa: CASSLLAGGRNEQFF; cdr3_nt: TGCGCCAGCAGCTTACTAGCGGGAGGGAGGAATGAGCAGTTCTTC
clone_size: NA; v_call: TRBV30; d_call: NA; j_call: TRBJ1-2; cdr3_aa: CAWSLTGLGGYTF; cdr3_nt: TGTGCCTGGAGTTTAACAGGGTTAGGTGGCTACACCTTC
clone_size: NA; v_call: TRBV19; d_call: NA; j_call: TRBJ1-3; cdr3_aa: CASNENSGNTIYF; cdr3_nt: TGTGCCAGTAACGAGAACTCTGGAAACACCATATATTTT
clone_size: NA; v_call: TRBV19; d_call: NA; j_call: TRBJ2-7; cdr3_aa: CASSIQGTYEQYF; cdr3_nt: TGTGCCAGTAGTATCCAGGGAACCTACGAGCAGTACTTC
clone_size: NA; v_call: TRBV28; d_call: NA; j_call: TRBJ1-4; cdr3_aa: CASSFGAQGDEKLFF; cdr3_nt: TGTGCCAGCAGTTTTGGGGCCCAAGGAGATGAAAAACTGTTTTTT
clone_size: NA; v_call: TRBV12-3/TRBV12-4; d_call: NA; j_call: TRBJ1-1; cdr3_aa: CASSLWEDTEAFF; cdr3_nt: TGTGCCAGCAGTTTGTGGGAGGACACTGAAGCTTTCTTT
clone_size: NA; v_call: TRBV27; d_call: NA; j_call: TRBJ1-1; cdr3_aa: CASSFLPTGKNTEAFF; cdr3_nt: TGTGCCAGCAGTTTTCTTCCAACGGGAAAGAACACTGAAGCTTTCTTT
clone_size: NA; v_call: TRBV4-3; d_call: TRBD2; j_call: TRBJ2-1; cdr3_aa: CASSHGFSGRLLENNEQFF; cdr3_nt: TGCGCCAGCAGCCATGGGTTTAGCGGGAGGTTGCTCGAAAACAATGAGCAGTTCTTC
clone_size: NA; v_call: TRBV6-2/TRBV6-3; d_call: NA; j_call: TRBJ2-1; cdr3_aa: CASSSGQTYNEQFF; cdr3_nt: TGTGCCAGCAGCTCCGGACAGACCTACAATGAGCAGTTCTTC
clone_size: NA; v_call: TRBV7-2; d_call: NA; j_call: TRBJ1-1; cdr3_aa: CASSPRTGLTEAFF; cdr3_nt: TGTGCCAGCAGCCCCCGGACGGGGTTGACTGAAGCTTTCTTT
clone_size: NA; v_call: TRBV2; d_call: NA; j_call: TRBJ1-1; cdr3_aa: CASRDPSTGTEAFF; cdr3_nt: TGTGCCAGCAGAGACCCAAGCACGGGCACTGAAGCTTTCTTT
clone_size: NA; v_call: TRBV7-2; d_call: TRBD1; j_call: TRBJ1-4; cdr3_aa: CASSPGQEMKKLFF; cdr3_nt: TGTGCCAGCAGCCCGGGACAGGAAATGAAAAAACTGTTTTTT
clone_size: NA; v_call: TRBV28; d_call: NA; j_call: TRBJ1-1; cdr3_aa: CFGGGAEAFF; cdr3_nt: TGTTTCGGAGGGGGGGCTGAAGCTTTCTTT
clone_size: NA; v_call: TRBV3-1/TRBV3-2; d_call: TRBD1; j_call: TRBJ2-3; cdr3_aa: CASSHRDRGNTDTQYF; cdr3_nt: TGTGCCAGCAGCCATCGGGACAGGGGGAACACAGATACGCAGTATTTT
clone_size: NA; v_call: TRBV18; d_call: TRBD1; j_call: TRBJ1-1; cdr3_aa: CASSPPGTGGVEAFF; cdr3_nt: TGTGCCAGCTCACCACCCGGGACAGGGGGCGTTGAAGCTTTCTTT